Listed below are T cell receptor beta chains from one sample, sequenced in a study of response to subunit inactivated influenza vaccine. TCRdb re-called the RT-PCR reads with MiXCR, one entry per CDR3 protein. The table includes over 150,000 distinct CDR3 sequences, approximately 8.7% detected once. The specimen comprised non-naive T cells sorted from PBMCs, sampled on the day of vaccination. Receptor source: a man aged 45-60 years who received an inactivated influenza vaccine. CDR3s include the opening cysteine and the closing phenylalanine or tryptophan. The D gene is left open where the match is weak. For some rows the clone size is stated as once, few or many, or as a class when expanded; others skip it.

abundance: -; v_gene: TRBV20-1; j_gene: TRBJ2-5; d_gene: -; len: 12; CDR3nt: TGCAGTCCCACATCCAACCAAGAGACCCAGTACTTC; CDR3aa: CSPTSNQETQYF
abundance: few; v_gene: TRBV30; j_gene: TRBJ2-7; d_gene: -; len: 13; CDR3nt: TGTGCCTGGAGAAGGCCGGGTTTGTACGAGCAGTACTTC; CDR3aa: CAWRRPGLYEQYF
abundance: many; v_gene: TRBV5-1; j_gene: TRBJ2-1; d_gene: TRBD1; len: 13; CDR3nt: TGCGCCAGCAGCTTGGAGGTTGGCAGGGGGATGTTCTTC; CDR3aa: CASSLEVGRGMFF
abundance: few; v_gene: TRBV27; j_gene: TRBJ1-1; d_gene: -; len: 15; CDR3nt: TGTGCCAGCAGTTTATCTTTCACTTTGAACACTGAAGCTTTCTTT; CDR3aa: CASSLSFTLNTEAFF
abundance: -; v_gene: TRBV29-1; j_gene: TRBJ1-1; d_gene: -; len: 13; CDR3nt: TGCAGCGTTGATTCCGGGGGGAGCACTGAAGCTTTCTTT; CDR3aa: CSVDSGGSTEAFF
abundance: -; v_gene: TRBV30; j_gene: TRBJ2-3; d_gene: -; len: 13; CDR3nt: TGTGCCTGGAGCCCTTCTAGGGGGGTGGAGCAGTATTTT; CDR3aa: CAWSPSRGVEQYF
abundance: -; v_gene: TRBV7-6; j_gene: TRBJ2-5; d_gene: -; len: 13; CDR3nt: TGTGCCAGCAGACCATCCCTGGCGGCTCCCCAGTACTTC; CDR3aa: CASRPSLAAPQYF
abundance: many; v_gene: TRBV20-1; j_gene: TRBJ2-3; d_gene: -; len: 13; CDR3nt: TGCAGTGCGAAGGACCACAGATCTGATACGCAGTATTTT; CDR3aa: CSAKDHRSDTQYF
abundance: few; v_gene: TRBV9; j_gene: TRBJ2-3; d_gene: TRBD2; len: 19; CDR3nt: TGTGCCAGCAGCGCATCGACTAGCGGGGGGTTTTATGGCACAGATACGCAGTATTTT; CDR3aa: CASSASTSGGFYGTDTQYF
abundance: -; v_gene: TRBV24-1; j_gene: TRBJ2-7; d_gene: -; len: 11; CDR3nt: TGTGCCACCAGTGATTTGGTCGAGCAGTACTTC; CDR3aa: CATSDLVEQYF
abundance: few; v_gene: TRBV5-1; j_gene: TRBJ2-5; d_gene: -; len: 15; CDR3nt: TGCGCCAGCAGCTCTGGGGTCGGGGTACAAGAGACCCAGTACTTC; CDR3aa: CASSSGVGVQETQYF
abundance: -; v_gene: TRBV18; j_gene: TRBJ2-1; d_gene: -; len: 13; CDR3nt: TGTGCCAGCTCACCAAAGGCTGCGGATGAGCAGTTCTTC; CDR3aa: CASSPKAADEQFF
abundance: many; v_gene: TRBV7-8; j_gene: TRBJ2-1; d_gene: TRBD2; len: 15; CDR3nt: TGTGCCAGCAGCTTAGGTAGCGGGAGGTCCCATGAGCAGTTCTTC; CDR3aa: CASSLGSGRSHEQFF
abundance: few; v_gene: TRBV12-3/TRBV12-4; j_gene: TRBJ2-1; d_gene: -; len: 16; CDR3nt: TGTGCCAGCAGCTTGACTGCTTACCCGGTGGGCAATGAGCAGTTCTTC; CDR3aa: CASSLTAYPVGNEQFF
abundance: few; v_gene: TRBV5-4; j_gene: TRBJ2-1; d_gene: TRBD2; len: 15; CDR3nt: TGTGCCAGCAGTAACGGACTAGCGGGGGTAAATGAGCAGTTCTTC; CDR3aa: CASSNGLAGVNEQFF
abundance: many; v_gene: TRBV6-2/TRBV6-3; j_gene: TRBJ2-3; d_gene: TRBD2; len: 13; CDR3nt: TGTGCCAGCAGTAACGGGGGGGCAGATACGCAGTATTTT; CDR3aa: CASSNGGADTQYF
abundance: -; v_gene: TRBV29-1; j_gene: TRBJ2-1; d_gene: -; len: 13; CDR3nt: TGCAGCGTTGTGGGCCCTCCGGGCAATGAGCAGTTCTTC; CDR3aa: CSVVGPPGNEQFF
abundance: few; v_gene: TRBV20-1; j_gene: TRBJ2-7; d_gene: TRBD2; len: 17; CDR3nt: TGCAGTGCTAGGGGACTAGCGGGGGGCCTTCACTCCTACGAGCAGTACTTC; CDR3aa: CSARGLAGGLHSYEQYF
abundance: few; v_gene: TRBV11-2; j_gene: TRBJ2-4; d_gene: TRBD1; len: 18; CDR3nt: TGTGCCAGCAGCTTATCTCTGTTCAGGGGGTTGACCAAAAACATTCAGTACTTC; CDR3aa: CASSLSLFRGLTKNIQYF
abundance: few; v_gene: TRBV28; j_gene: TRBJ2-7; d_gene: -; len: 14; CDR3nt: TGTGCCAGCAGTTTACGGGGGCCCACGTACGAGCAGTACTTC; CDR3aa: CASSLRGPTYEQYF
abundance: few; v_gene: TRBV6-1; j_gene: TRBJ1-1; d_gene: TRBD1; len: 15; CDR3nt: TGTGCCAGCAGTGTTCAGGGGGCGATGAACACTGAAGCTTTCTTT; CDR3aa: CASSVQGAMNTEAFF
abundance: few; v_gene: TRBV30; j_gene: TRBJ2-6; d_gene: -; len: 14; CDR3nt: TGTGCCTGGGGGCAGGGATGGGGGGCCAACGTCCTGACTTTC; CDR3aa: CAWGQGWGANVLTF
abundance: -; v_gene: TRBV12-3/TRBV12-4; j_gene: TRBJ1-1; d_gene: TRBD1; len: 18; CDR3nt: TGTGCCAGCAGGACCATCGGACAGGGGACCGACAAGAACACTGAAGCTTTCTTT; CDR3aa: CASRTIGQGTDKNTEAFF
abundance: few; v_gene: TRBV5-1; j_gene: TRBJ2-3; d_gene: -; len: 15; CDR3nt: TGCGCCAGCAGCATACGCCCCGAGGTCGCAGATACGCAGTATTTT; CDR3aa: CASSIRPEVADTQYF
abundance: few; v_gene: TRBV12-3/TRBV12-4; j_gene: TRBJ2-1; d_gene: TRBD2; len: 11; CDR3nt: TGTGCCAGCAGTTTCGGGACTAGCGAGCACTTC; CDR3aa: CASSFGTSEHF
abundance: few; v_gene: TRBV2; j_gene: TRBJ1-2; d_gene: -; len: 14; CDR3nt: TGTGCCAGCGACCGGGACCGCGAGGGGGGTGGCTACACCTTC; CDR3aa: CASDRDREGGGYTF
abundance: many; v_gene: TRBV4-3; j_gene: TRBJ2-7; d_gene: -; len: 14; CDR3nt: TGCGCCAGCAGCCAAGATTTGGGGGCCCTCAAGCAGTACTTC; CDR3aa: CASSQDLGALKQYF
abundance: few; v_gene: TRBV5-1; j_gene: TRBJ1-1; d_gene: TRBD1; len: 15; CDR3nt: TGCGCCAGCAGCACGGGACAGGGGAGATCAACTGAAGCTTTCTTT; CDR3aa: CASSTGQGRSTEAFF
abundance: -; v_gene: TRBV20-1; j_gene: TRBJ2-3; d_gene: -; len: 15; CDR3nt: TGCAGTGCTAGACCGTCCGAGGGCTTCACAGATACGCAGTATTTT; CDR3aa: CSARPSEGFTDTQYF
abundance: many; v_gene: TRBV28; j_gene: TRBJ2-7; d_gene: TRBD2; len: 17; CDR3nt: TGTGCCACCAACCCGGGACTAGCGGAGCCAAGAACCTACGAGCAGTACTTC; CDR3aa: CATNPGLAEPRTYEQYF
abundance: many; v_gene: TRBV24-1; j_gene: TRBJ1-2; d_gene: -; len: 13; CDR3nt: TGTGCCACCAGTGATTTGAGGGGAGGAGGCTACACCTTC; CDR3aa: CATSDLRGGGYTF
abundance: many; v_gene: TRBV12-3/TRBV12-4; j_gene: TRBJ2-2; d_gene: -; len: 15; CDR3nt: TGTGCCAGCAGTTTTAGACACCTAAACACCGGGGAGCTGTTTTTT; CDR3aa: CASSFRHLNTGELFF